A single sample gave rise to the 10 T cell receptor beta chains below, sequenced in a study of immune reconstitution after stem cell transplant in scleroderma. TCRdb ran MiXCR on the RT-PCR reads and lists one entry per CDR3 protein. The sample lists about 3,600 distinct CDR3 sequences; approximately 6.3% were seen once. The specimen was obtained before or after autologous hematopoietic stem cell transplantation (not recorded which). These receptors were collected from a female donor with systemic sclerosis.

The chain has TRBV5-4 and TRBJ1-1; D possibly corresponds to TRBD1 (6 bases). Germline V CDR1 and CDR2: SGHNT, YYREEE (reference sequence). This CDR3 comprises 13 residues. With 2 bases removed from V and 6 bases from J, the gap between germline ends came to 11 bases. CDR3 residues: CASSLGGVAEAFF. CDR3 bases: TGTGCCAGCAGCTTAGGGGGAGTGGCTGAAGCTTTCTTT. Drawing the rest from reference TRBV5-4 and TRBJ1-1, the complete variable domain is ETGVTQSPTHLIKTRGQQVTLRCSSQSGHNTVSWYQQALGQGPQFIFQYYREEENGRGNFPPRFSGLQFPNYSSELNVNALELDDSALYLCASSLGGVAEAFFGQGTRLTVV.

By its share, this clonotype is medium-sized. V and J are TRBV10-3 and TRBJ1-1; D not certain. The CDR3 is 11 residues long. Trimming removed 2 bases at V and 2 bases at J, with 0 bases between. The germline V gene has CDR1 ENHRY and CDR2 SYGVKD. As DNA, the CDR3 is TGTGCCATCAGTGAGAACACTGAAGCTTTCTTT. This gives the protein CAISENTEAFF.

Relative to its sample, this clonotype is medium-sized. The V gene is TRBV10-3, the J gene TRBJ2-3; a possible D gene is TRBD1 (6 bases). V was trimmed by 8 bases and J by 6 bases, leaving 12 bases between them. This CDR3 is 12 amino acids long. CDR1 and CDR2 from the germline V gene are ENHRY and SYGVKD. The CDR3 sequence is CAISQDSDTQYF. For the CDR3, the DNA is TGTGCCATCTCCCAGGACAGTGATACGCAGTATTTT.

Judged by abundance, this clonotype is medium-sized. V gene TRBV20-1 combines with J gene TRBJ1-6; no clear D gene. Per germline, CDR1 DFQATT and CDR2 SNEGSKA (reference sequence). Deletions cut 3 bases from V and 8 bases from J, with 20 bases between. The CDR3 is 16 amino acids. The chain's CDR3 is CSARSVRNHRDSPLHF. The DNA for the CDR3 is TGCAGTGCTAGGTCCGTCAGGAACCACAGAGATTCACCCCTCCACTTT.

This clonotype is categorized as medium-sized. V is TRBV10-3 and J is TRBJ2-1; either TRBD1 or TRBD2 may fit D (7 bases each). V lost 8 bases and J 10 bases, leaving 12 bases between the germline ends. Germline CDR1 is ENHRY and CDR2 is SYGVKD. CDR3 size: 11 residues. CDR3 in DNA: TGTGCCATCCGACAGGGAGGGGAGCAGTTCTTC. This codes for CAIRQGGEQFF.

About this clonotype: A junction boundary mismatches the germline segment, possibly from a read error. The V call is TRBV7-7, the J call TRBJ2-3, with no clear D. Germline CDR1 is SSHAT and CDR2 is FNYEAQ (reference sequence). CDR3 length equals 13 residues. This chain's CDR3 is CASSLGMPDTQYF. CDR3 DNA: TGTGCTAGCAGCTTAGGCATGCCAGATACGCAGTATTTT.

This clonotype was counted once. This may stem from a read error, because a much larger clone lies one nucleotide away. The J gene is TRBJ2-2, the V gene TRBV12-3 or TRBV12-4; no reliable D call. Trimming cost V 6 bases and J 4 bases, with 3 bases left between them. CDR3 size: 11 residues. The CDR3 DNA reads as TGTGCCAGCAGATTCACCGGGGAGCTGTTTTTT. Translated, it gives CASRFTGELFF.

This clonotype rates as medium-sized (0.01 to 0.1%). J is TRBJ1-2 and V is TRBV5-1, with D unresolved. In germline, CDR1 is SGHRS, CDR2 YFSETQ. Deletions cut 0 bases from V and 0 bases from J, with 9 bases between. The CDR3 runs 15 residues. CDR3 loop: CASSLDADPNYGYTF. The CDR3, as DNA: TGCGCCAGCAGCTTGGATGCGGACCCTAACTATGGCTACACCTTC.

This chain uses TRBV5-4 with TRBJ1-1; the D gene is possibly TRBD1 (5 bases). The CDR3 contains 13 residues. Per the germline V gene, CDR1 is SGHNT and CDR2 is YYREEE (reference sequence). The ends were cut back, 0 bases at V and 9 bases at J, with 12 bases in the middle. The CDR3 is CASSLGGSGKAFF. The DNA of the CDR3 is TGTGCCAGCAGCTTGGGAGGGTCAGGGAAAGCTTTCTTT.

Judged by abundance, this clonotype is medium-sized. The genes are TRBV10-3 and TRBJ1-5; no clear D gene. Trimming pared 5 bases from V and 0 bases from J, leaving 8 bases between. Germline loops: CDR1 ENHRY, CDR2 SYGVKD. CDR3 length equals 14 residues. CDR3 sequence: CAISSGNSNQPQHF. In DNA, the CDR3 is TGTGCCATCAGTTCCGGGAATAGCAATCAGCCCCAGCATTTT.